This T cell receptor beta chain emerged from a study of monozygotic twins with cystic fibrosis. Germline V CDR1 and CDR2: ENHRY, SYGVKD. J was trimmed by 2 bases and V by 4 bases; bases with no gene match: 4. The CDR3 is made up of 15 amino acids. The protocol was immunoSEQ multiplex PCR, while the TCRdb copy is restricted to in-frame clones and leaves out a portion. The repertoire holds some 31,000 clones, around four fifths seen once, with about 0.96% in the top ten. The chain links TRBV10-3 to TRBJ2-7; 11 bases line up with TRBD2. The receptor's source is a girl aged 2 to 9 with cystic fibrosis. The material sequenced was blood. DNA for the CDR3: TGTGCCATCAGTGTAGAGACTAGCGGGACCTACGAGCAGTACTTC. It is translated as CAISVETSGTYEQYF.